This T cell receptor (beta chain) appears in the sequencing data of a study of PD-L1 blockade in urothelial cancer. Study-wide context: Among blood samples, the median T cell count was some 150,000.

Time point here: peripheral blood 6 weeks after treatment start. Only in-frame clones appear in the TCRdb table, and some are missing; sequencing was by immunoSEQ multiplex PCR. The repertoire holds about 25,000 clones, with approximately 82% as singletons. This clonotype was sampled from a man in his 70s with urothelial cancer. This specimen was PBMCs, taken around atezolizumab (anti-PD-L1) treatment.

CDR3 loop: CASSPSGLRGNEQFF. For the CDR3, the DNA is TGTGCCAGCAGTCCCTCAGGGTTAAGGGGAAATGAGCAGTTCTTC. The chain couples TRBV27 to TRBJ2-1; possible D gene TRBD1, 5 bases. V was pared by 5 bases and J by 7 bases, with 18 bases between. The CDR3 is 15 amino acids. Germline V lookup: CDR1 MNHEY, CDR2 SMNVEV (reference sequence).